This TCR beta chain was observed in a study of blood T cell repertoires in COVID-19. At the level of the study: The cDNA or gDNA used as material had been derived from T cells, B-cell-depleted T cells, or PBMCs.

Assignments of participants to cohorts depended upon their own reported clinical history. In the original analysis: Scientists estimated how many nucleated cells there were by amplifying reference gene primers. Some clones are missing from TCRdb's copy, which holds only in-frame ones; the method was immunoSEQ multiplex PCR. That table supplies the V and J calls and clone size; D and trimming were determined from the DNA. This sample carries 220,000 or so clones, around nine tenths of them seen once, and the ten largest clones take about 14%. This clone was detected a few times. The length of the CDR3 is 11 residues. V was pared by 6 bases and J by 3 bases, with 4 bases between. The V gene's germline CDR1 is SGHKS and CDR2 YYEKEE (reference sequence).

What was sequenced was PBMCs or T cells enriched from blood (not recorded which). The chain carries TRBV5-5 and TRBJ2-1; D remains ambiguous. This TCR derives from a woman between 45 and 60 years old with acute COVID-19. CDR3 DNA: TGTGCCAGCATCCACTACAATGAGCAGTTCTTC. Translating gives CASIHYNEQFF.